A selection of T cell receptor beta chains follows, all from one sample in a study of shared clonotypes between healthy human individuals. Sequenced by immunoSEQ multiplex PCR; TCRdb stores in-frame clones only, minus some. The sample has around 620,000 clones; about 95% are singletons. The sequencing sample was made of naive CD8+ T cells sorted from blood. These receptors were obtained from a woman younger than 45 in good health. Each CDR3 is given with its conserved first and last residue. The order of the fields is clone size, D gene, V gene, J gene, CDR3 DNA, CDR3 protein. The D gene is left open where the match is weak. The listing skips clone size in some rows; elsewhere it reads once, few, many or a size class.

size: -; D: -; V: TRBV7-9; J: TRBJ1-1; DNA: TGTGCCAGCAGCTCTCCTGCTGAAGCTTTCTTT; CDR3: CASSSPAEAFF
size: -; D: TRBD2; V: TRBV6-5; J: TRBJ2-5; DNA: TGTGCCAGCAGTTACTCGGTAGCGGGAGCGCAAGAGACCCAGTACTTC; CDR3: CASSYSVAGAQETQYF
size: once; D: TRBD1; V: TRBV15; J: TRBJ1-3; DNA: TGTGCCACGCGAAGCGGGACAGGGACCCATAAGTTTTATTTT; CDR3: CATRSGTGTHKFYF
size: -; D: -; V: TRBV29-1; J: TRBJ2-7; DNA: TGCAGCGTTAAAGGCGGACACACTTCAAAGGCCTACGAGCAGTACTTC; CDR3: CSVKGGHTSKAYEQYF
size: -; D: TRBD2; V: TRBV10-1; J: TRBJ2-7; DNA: TGCGCCAGCAGTGAGTCGATGACTAGCGGGACCTCCTACGAGCAGTACTTC; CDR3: CASSESMTSGTSYEQYF
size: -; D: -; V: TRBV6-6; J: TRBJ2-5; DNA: TGTGCCAGCATGGGGGAGACCCAGTACTTC; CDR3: CASMGETQYF
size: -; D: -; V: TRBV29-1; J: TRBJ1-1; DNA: TGCAGCGTTGAGCGTCGGGGGACCTCACCTGAAGCTTTCTTT; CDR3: CSVERRGTSPEAFF
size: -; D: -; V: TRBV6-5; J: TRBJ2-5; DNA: TGTGCCAGCAGTCAGACCCCCCAAGAGACCCAGTACTTC; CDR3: CASSQTPQETQYF
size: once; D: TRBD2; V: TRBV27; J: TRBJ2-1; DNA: TGTGCCAGCGGCGCTAGCGGATACAATGAGCAGTTCTTC; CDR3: CASGASGYNEQFF
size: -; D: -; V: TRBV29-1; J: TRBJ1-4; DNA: TGCAGCGTAGGGAAGGGGGATAATGAAAAACTGTTTTTT; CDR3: CSVGKGDNEKLFF
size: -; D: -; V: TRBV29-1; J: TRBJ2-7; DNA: TGCAGCGCCGGGCGTGAAGGCTACGAGCAGTACTTC; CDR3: CSAGREGYEQYF
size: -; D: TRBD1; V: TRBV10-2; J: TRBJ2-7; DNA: TGCGCCAGCAGTGAGGCCGGGACAGCTACCTACGAGCAGTACTTC; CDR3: CASSEAGTATYEQYF
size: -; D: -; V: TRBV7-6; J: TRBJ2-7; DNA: TGTGCCAGCAGCTTAGCCGCAGGACAAGACGAGCAGTACTTC; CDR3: CASSLAAGQDEQYF
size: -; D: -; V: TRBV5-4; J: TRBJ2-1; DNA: TGTGCCAGCAGCGCAGTGGATGAGCAGTTCTTC; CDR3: CASSAVDEQFF
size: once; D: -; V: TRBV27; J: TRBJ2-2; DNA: TGTGCCAGCAGTTTAGCGCGGGGAGCGAACACCGGGGAGCTGTTTTTT; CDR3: CASSLARGANTGELFF
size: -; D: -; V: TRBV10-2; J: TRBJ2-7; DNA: TGCGCCAGCAGTGAGGCGGGGAAGGGTGCTTTTTACGAGCAGTACTTC; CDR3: CASSEAGKGAFYEQYF
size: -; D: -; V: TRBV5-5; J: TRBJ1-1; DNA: TGTGCCAGCAGGCGAGCACCGGGTTGGGATGAAGCTTTCTTT; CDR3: CASRRAPGWDEAFF
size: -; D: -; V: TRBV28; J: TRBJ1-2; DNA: TGTGCCAGCACGGCAGCGCGCTATGGCTACACCTTC; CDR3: CASTAARYGYTF
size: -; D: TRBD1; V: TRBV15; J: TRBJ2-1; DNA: TGTGCCACCAGCCGTTTCCGGGACAGACCAAACAATGAGCAGTTCTTC; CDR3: CATSRFRDRPNNEQFF
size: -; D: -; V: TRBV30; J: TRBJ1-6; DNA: TGTGCCTGGAGTGTAGGGCCCTCCTATAATTCACCCCTCCACTTT; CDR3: CAWSVGPSYNSPLHF
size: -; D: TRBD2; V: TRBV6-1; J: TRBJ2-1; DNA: TGTGCCAGCAGTCCCCTTCGCGGGAGTGGCAATGAGCAGTTCTTC; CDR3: CASSPLRGSGNEQFF
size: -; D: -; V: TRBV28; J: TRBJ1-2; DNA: TGTGCCAGCAGTGCCCCAGACAGGAACTATGGCTACACCTTC; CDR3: CASSAPDRNYGYTF
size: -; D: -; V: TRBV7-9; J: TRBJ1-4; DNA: TGTGCCAGCAGCTCCCGCGAACAGGGTGGAATAAATGAAAAACTGTTTTTT; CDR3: CASSSREQGGINEKLFF
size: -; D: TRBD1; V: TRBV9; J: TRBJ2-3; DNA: TGTGCCAGCAGCGTAGACAGGGGCAACAAGGGGACGCAGTATTTT; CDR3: CASSVDRGNKGTQYF
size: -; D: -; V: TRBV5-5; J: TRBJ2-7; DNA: TGTGCCAGCAGCTTATCCCTTACCTACGAGCAGTACTTC; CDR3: CASSLSLTYEQYF
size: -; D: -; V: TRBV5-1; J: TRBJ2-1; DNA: TGCGCCAGCAGCTTAGGCGCCCGCGCGGGCTACAATGAGCAGTTCTTC; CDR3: CASSLGARAGYNEQFF
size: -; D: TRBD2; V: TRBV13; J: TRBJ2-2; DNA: TGTGCCAGCAGCTTACCCGGGACTAGCGGGCGGACCGGGGAGCTGTTTTTT; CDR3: CASSLPGTSGRTGELFF
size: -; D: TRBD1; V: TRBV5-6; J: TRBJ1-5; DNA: TGTGCCAGCAGCGATTGGGGACAGGGGCCAAGCAATCAGCCCCAGCATTTT; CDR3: CASSDWGQGPSNQPQHF
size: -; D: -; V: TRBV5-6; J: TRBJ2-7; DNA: TGTGCCAGCAGCTTGGGACCAAACGAGCAGTACTTC; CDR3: CASSLGPNEQYF
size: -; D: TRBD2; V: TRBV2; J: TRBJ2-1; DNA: TGTGCCAGGAAAACTAGCGGGAGGTATAATGAGCAGTTCTTC; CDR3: CARKTSGRYNEQFF
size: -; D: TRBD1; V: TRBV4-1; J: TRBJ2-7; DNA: TGCGCCAGCAGCTGGACAGGGGACTCCTACGAGCAGTACTTC; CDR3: CASSWTGDSYEQYF
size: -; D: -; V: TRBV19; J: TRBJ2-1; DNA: TGTGCCAGTAGTATAATGGGGAACAGGGTTCAGCAGTTCTTC; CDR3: CASSIMGNRVQQFF
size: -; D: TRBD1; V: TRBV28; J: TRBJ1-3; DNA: TGTGCCAGCAGTTTAGGGACAGGGGCTGGAAACACCATATATTTT; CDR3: CASSLGTGAGNTIYF
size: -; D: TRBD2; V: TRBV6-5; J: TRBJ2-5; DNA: TGTGCCAGCATTGGGACTAGCGGGAGATATCACTTC; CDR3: CASIGTSGRYHF
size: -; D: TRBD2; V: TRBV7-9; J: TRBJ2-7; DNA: TGTGCCAGCAGCCTTACTGGGCTAGCGGGAGGCGAGCAGTACTTC; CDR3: CASSLTGLAGGEQYF
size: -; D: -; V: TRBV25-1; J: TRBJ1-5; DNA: TGTGCCAGCAGTTTGGGGGAATGGTCGCCCCAGCATTTT; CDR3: CASSLGEWSPQHF
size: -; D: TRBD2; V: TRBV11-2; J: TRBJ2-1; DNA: TGTGCCAGCAGCTTATACGTCGGGACTAGCCTCAATGAGCAGTTCTTC; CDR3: CASSLYVGTSLNEQFF
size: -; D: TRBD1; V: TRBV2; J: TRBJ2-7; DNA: TGTGCCAGCAGTGATGGACAGGTCTACGAGCAGTACTTC; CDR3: CASSDGQVYEQYF
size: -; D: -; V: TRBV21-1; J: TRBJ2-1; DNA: TGTGCCAGCAGCCCCCGACTAGCGGGAGGGCATGAGCAGTTCTTC; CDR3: CASSPRLAGGHEQFF
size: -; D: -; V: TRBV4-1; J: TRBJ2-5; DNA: TGCGCCAGCAGCGAAGGGCCAGGGATGGAAAAGACCCAGTACTTC; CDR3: CASSEGPGMEKTQYF
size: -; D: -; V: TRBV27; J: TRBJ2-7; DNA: TGTGCCAGCAGTCAGACGACAGGCTCCTACGAGCAGTACTTC; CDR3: CASSQTTGSYEQYF
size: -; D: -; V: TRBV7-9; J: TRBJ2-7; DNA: TGTGCCAGCAGCCCGGGACACTCCTACGAGCAGTACTTC; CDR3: CASSPGHSYEQYF
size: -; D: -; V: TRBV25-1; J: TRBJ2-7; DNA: TGTGCCAGCAGTTGGCTGGGGGCAGATCCGTACTTC; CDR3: CASSWLGADPYF
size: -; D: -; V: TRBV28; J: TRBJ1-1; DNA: TGTGCCAGCAGTTTAGGGCAGGGCCAAGCGAACACTGAAGCTTTCTTT; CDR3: CASSLGQGQANTEAFF
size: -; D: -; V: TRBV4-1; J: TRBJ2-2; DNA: TGCGCCAGCAGCCAACTGATAGCCCCCGGGGAGCTGTTTTTT; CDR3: CASSQLIAPGELFF
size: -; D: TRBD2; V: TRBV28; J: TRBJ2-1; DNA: TGTGCCAGCAGTCGCAGACTAGCGGGAGTGAATGAGCAGTTCTTC; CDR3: CASSRRLAGVNEQFF